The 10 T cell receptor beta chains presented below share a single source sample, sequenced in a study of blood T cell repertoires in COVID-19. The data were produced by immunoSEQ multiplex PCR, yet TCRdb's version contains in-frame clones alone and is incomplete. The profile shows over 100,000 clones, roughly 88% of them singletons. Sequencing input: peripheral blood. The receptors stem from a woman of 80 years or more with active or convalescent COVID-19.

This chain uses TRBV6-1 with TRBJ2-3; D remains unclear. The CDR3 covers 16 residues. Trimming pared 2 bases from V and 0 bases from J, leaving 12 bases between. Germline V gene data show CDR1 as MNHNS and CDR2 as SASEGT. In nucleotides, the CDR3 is TGTGCCAGCAGTGAACGGGTTTTATCTAGCACAGATACGCAGTATTTT. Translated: CASSERVLSSTDTQYF.

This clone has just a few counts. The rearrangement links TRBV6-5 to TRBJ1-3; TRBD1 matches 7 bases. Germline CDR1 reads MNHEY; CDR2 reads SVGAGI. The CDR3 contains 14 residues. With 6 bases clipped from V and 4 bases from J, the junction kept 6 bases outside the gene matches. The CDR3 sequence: CASSSNRGGNTIYF. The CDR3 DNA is TGTGCCAGCAGCTCCAACAGGGGAGGAAACACCATATATTTT.

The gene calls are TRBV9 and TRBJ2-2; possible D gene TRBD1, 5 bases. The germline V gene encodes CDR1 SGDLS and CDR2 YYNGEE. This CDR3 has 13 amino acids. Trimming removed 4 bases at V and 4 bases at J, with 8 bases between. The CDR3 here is CASSTQGTGELFF. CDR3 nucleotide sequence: TGTGCCAGCAGCACTCAGGGCACCGGGGAGCTGTTTTTT.

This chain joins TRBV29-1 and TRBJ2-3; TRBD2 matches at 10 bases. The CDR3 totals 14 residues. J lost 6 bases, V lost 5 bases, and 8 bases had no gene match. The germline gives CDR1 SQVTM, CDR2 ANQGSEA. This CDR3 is CSVSSGRAGDTQYF. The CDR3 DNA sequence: TGCAGCGTTTCGAGCGGGAGGGCCGGGGATACGCAGTATTTT.

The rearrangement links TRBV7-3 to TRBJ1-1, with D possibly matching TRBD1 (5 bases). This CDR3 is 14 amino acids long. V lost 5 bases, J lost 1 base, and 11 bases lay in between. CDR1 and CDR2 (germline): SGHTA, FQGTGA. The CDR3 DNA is TGTGCCAGCAGCACGGGAGGGGCGAACACTGAAGCTTTCTTT. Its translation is CASSTGGANTEAFF.

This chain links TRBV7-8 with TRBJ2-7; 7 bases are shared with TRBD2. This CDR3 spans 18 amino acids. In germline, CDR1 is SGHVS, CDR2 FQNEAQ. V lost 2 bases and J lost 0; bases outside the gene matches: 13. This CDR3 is CASSLNSYWREFSYEQYF. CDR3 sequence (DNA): TGTGCCAGCAGCTTAAACTCCTACTGGCGGGAGTTCTCCTACGAGCAGTACTTC.

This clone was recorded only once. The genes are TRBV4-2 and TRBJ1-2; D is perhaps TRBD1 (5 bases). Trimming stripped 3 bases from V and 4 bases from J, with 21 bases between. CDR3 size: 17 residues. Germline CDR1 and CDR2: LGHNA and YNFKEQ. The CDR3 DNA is TGTGCCAGCAGCCAGCACTTTCGCGGGACGGATAGCTATGGCTACACCTTC. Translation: CASSQHFRGTDSYGYTF.

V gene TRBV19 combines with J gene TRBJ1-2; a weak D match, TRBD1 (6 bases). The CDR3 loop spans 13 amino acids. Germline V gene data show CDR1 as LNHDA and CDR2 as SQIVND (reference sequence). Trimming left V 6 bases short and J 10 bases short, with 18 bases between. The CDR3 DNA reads TGTGCCAGTAGCTCGACAGGCCCTAGAGCCTACACCTTC. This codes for CASSSTGPRAYTF.

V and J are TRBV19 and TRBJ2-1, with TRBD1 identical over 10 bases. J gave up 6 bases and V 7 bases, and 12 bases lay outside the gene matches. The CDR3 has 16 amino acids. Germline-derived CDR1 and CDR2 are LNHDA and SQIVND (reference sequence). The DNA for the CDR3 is TGTGCCAGTACTCCCTTAGGGGACAGGGGTGGCAATGAGCAGTTCTTC. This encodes CASTPLGDRGGNEQFF.

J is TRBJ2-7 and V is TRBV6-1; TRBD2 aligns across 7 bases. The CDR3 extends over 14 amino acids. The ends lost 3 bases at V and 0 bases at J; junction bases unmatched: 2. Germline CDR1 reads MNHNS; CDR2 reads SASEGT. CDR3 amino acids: CASSDTSASYEQYF. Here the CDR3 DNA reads TGTGCCAGCAGTGATACTAGCGCCTCCTACGAGCAGTACTTC.